This T cell receptor beta chain appears in the sequencing data of a study of T-cell reconstitution after alpha-beta-depleted transplantation in children. The V gene's germline CDR1 is PRHDT and CDR2 FYEKMQ (reference sequence). V shed 1 base and J shed 2 bases, with 12 bases lying between them. This CDR3 has 15 residues. Unique molecular identifiers featured in how the TCRbeta library was prepared. MiXCR was run by TCRdb on the PCR reads, yielding one entry per CDR3 protein. The top ten hold approximately 1.1% of the sample, which has hundreds of thousands of distinct CDR3 sequences, around a sixth seen once.

The J gene is TRBJ2-7, the V gene TRBV13; TRBD2 is a possible D gene (7 bases). The sequence derives from a human donor who donated a stem cell graft to a child with acute myeloid leukemia. The sample here was PBMCs from the stem cell graft donor, taken from the stem cell graft. CDR3 region: CASSLEEGGPYEQYF. The CDR3 nucleotides are TGTGCCAGCAGCTTAGAAGAGGGGGGGCCCTACGAGCAGTACTTC.